This is a list of T cell receptor beta chains from one sample in a study of T cell repertoires in cytomegalovirus infection. Their cognate antigens are unknown. TCRdb re-derived calls from the reads in MiXCR, one entry per CDR3 protein. The data contain around 340,000 distinct CDR3 sequences, about 29% of them singletons. Specimen: cultured PBMCs, collected from culture after CMV antigen stimulation. The receptor source for this set is a human donor in good health (CMV status not recorded). Some clones in this sample may be carry-over from other donors' samples. CDR3s leave out the opening cysteine and the closing phenylalanine or tryptophan. Part of the rows lack a size; the others show once, few, many or a class for expanded clones.

j_call: TRBJ2-6
clone_size: .
v_call: TRBV3-1
cdr3_aa: ASSQEWAAGANVLT

j_call: TRBJ2-3
clone_size: .
v_call: TRBV28
cdr3_aa: ASTLTGPLQY

j_call: TRBJ2-1
clone_size: few
v_call: TRBV11-3
cdr3_aa: ASSGGGQYNEQF

j_call: TRBJ2-3
clone_size: many
v_call: TRBV7-8
cdr3_aa: ASSFLISTDTQY

j_call: TRBJ2-2
clone_size: .
v_call: TRBV24-1
cdr3_aa: ATSEAGLAAELF

j_call: TRBJ2-7
clone_size: .
v_call: TRBV6-1
cdr3_aa: ASTNRQGGYEQY

j_call: TRBJ2-2
clone_size: .
v_call: TRBV29-1
cdr3_aa: SVKTSGNTGELF

j_call: TRBJ1-5
clone_size: many
v_call: TRBV28
cdr3_aa: ASSLPWDRVFFQPQH

j_call: TRBJ2-7
clone_size: .
v_call: TRBV4-1
cdr3_aa: ASSRGLAGGPGSYEQY

j_call: TRBJ1-2
clone_size: .
v_call: TRBV18
cdr3_aa: ASSPRATGRRGGYT

j_call: TRBJ1-2
clone_size: .
v_call: TRBV25-1
cdr3_aa: ASSDEGADYGYT

j_call: TRBJ1-6
clone_size: .
v_call: TRBV7-6
cdr3_aa: ASSLQRYNSPLH

j_call: TRBJ1-1
clone_size: .
v_call: TRBV12-3/TRBV12-4
cdr3_aa: ASSLAEANTEAF

j_call: TRBJ2-1
clone_size: few
v_call: TRBV12-3/TRBV12-4
cdr3_aa: ASSPGTRINEQF

j_call: TRBJ2-7
clone_size: .
v_call: TRBV9
cdr3_aa: ASSAGLELIYEQY

j_call: TRBJ2-3
clone_size: .
v_call: TRBV20-1
cdr3_aa: SAGSLRKDTQY

j_call: TRBJ2-3
clone_size: .
v_call: TRBV7-2
cdr3_aa: ASSLALVRSGQGADTQY

j_call: TRBJ2-1
clone_size: few
v_call: TRBV28
cdr3_aa: ASSSGGTSGANEQF

j_call: TRBJ1-5
clone_size: .
v_call: TRBV6-1
cdr3_aa: ASSEAAAPLRNQPQH

j_call: TRBJ1-2
clone_size: many
v_call: TRBV12-3/TRBV12-4
cdr3_aa: ASSSRGSNYGYT

j_call: TRBJ2-2
clone_size: .
v_call: TRBV19
cdr3_aa: ASNSPGDTGELF

j_call: TRBJ1-1
clone_size: .
v_call: TRBV7-2
cdr3_aa: ASSRGQGPTEAF

j_call: TRBJ2-3
clone_size: many
v_call: TRBV7-6
cdr3_aa: ASSSGIAGVGDTQY

j_call: TRBJ1-1
clone_size: many
v_call: TRBV11-3
cdr3_aa: ASSLHRGAEAF

j_call: TRBJ2-7
clone_size: .
v_call: TRBV19
cdr3_aa: ASRNQGRGEQY

j_call: TRBJ2-5
clone_size: few
v_call: TRBV24-1
cdr3_aa: ATSDSGSRPFWQGTQY

j_call: TRBJ2-4
clone_size: .
v_call: TRBV28
cdr3_aa: ASRYGEGIQY

j_call: TRBJ2-4
clone_size: few
v_call: TRBV3-1
cdr3_aa: ASSRQAAEAKNIQY

j_call: TRBJ1-3
clone_size: .
v_call: TRBV28
cdr3_aa: ASSLYRISGNTIY

j_call: TRBJ2-4
clone_size: few
v_call: TRBV27
cdr3_aa: ASSSLGSGQNIQY

j_call: TRBJ2-3
clone_size: .
v_call: TRBV7-9
cdr3_aa: ASSFGTGTSELTDTQY

j_call: TRBJ1-1
clone_size: few
v_call: TRBV27
cdr3_aa: ASHRGLNTEAF

j_call: TRBJ2-7
clone_size: many
v_call: TRBV5-5
cdr3_aa: ASSPRSRGDSYEQY